This T cell receptor (beta chain) appears in the sequencing data of a study of shared clonotypes between healthy human individuals. Assay: immunoSEQ multiplex PCR; the TCRdb copy retains only in-frame clones and omits some. Among 170,000 or so clones listed, 65% to 70% were seen once. Trimming removed 4 bases at V and 3 bases at J, with 17 bases between. The CDR3 sequence is 15 residues long. Germline CDR1 is SGHRS and CDR2 is YFSETQ. The chain has TRBV5-1 and TRBJ2-7, with unresolved D. The sequenced sample was memory CD4+ T cells sorted from blood. As to subset: CD45RA-negative fraction. The TCR originated in a young man in good health. The CDR3: CASSAPVGGYYEQYF. CDR3 coding DNA: TGCGCCAGCAGCGCCCCTGTAGGCGGATACTACGAGCAGTACTTC.